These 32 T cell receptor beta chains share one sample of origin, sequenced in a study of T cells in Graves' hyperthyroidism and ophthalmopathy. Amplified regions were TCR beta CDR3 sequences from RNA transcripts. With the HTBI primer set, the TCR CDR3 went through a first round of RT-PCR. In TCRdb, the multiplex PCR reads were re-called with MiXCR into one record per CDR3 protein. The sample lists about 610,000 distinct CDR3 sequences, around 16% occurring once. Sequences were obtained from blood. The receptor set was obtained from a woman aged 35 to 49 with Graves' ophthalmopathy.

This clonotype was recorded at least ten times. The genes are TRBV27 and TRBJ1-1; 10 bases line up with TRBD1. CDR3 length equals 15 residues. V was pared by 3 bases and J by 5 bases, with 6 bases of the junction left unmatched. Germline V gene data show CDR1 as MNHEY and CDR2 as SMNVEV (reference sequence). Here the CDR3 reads CASSLTGGVRTEAFF. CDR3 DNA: TGTGCCAGCAGTTTGACAGGGGGCGTGAGGACTGAAGCTTTCTTT.

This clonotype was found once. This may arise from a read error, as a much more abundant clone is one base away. CDR3 bases: TGTGCCAGCAGGTTCCGGGGGCAGAACTATGGCTACACCTTC. This gives the protein CASRFRGQNYGYTF. The chain uses TRBV27 and TRBJ1-2; weak D call: TRBD1 (6 bases). Germline lookup yields CDR1 MNHEY and CDR2 SMNVEV (reference sequence). This CDR3 comprises 14 residues. V was cut by 6 bases and J by 2 bases, with 13 bases left in between.

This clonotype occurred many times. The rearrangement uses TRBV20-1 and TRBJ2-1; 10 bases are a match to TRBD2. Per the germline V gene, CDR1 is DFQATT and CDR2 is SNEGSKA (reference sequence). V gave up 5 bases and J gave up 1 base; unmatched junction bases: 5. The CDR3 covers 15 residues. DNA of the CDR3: TGCAGTGCTCTACTAGCGGGGACGTCCTACAATGAGCAGTTCTTC. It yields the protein CSALLAGTSYNEQFF.

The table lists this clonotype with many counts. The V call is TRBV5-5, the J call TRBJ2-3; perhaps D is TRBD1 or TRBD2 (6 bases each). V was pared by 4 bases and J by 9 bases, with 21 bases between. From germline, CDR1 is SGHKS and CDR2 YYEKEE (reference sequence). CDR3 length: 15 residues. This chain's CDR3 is CASSAEAGAGGTQYF. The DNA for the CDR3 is TGTGCCAGCAGCGCAGAGGCAGGTGCCGGGGGCACGCAGTATTTT.

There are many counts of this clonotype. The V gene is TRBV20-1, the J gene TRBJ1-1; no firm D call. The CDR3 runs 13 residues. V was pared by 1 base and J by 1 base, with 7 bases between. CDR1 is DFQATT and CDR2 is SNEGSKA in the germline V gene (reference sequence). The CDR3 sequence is CSARGGANTEAFF. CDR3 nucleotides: TGCAGTGCTAGAGGGGGAGCGAACACTGAAGCTTTCTTT.

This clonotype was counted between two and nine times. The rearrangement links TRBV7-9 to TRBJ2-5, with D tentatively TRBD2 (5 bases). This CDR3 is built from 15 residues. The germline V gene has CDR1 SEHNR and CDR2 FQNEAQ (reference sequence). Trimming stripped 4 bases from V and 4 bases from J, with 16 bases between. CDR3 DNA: TGTGCCAGCAGCTCGTCGGGAATTTTGGGAGAGACCCAGTACTTC. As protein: CASSSSGILGETQYF.

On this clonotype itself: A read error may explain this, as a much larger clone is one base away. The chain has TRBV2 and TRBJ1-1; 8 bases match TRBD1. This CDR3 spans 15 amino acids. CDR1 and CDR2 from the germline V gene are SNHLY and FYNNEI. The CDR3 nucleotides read TGTGCCGGCAGTAAGCAGGGGGCGATGAACACTGAAGCTTTCTTT. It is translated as CAGSKQGAMNTEAFF.

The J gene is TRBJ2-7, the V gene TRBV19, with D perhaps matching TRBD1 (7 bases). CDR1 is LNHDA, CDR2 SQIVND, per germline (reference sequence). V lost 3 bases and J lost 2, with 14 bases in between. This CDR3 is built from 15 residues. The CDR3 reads CASSMRPGGTYEQYF. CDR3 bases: TGTGCCAGTAGTATGAGGCCAGGGGGGACCTACGAGCAGTACTTC.

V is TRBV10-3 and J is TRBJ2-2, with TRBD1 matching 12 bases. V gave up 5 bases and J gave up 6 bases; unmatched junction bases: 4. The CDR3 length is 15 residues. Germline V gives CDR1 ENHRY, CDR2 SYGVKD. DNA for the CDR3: TGTGCCATCAGTAACCGGGACAGGGGGCCCGGGGAGCTGTTTTTT. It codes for CAISNRDRGPGELFF.

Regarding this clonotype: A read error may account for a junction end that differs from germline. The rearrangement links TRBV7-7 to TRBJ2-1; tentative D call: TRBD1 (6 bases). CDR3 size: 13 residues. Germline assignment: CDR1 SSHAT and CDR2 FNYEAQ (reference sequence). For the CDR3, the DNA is TGTGCTAGCAGCCCCCGGACAGCCAATGAGCAGTTCTTC. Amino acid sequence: CASSPRTANEQFF.

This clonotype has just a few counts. CDR3 loop: CASSYSVWRGGEKLFF. CDR3 bases: TGTGCCAGCAGTTACTCGGTTTGGAGAGGGGGTGAAAAACTGTTTTTT. The genes are TRBV6-5 and TRBJ1-4; the D gene is possibly TRBD1 (6 bases). The CDR3 length is 16 residues. Germline V lookup: CDR1 MNHEY, CDR2 SVGAGI. Trimming cost V 0 bases and J 7 bases, with 15 bases left between them.

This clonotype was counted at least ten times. The CDR3 DNA is TGTGCCAGCAGCTCGCTAACCGGGACGGCAATTAAGCAGTTCTTC. Amino acids: CASSSLTGTAIKQFF. V gene TRBV11-2 combines with J gene TRBJ2-1, with D perhaps given as TRBD1 or TRBD2 (5 bases each). This CDR3 has 15 amino acids. V was trimmed by 4 bases and J by 11 bases, leaving 21 bases between them. CDR1 is SGHAT and CDR2 is FQNNGV in the germline V gene.

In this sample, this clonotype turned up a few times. CDR3 nucleotides: TGTGCCAGCAGTTTAATCAGGGACTTTCAGCCCCAGCATTTT. It codes for CASSLIRDFQPQHF. The rearrangement uses TRBV28 and TRBJ1-5; a weak D match, TRBD1 (5 bases). CDR1 and CDR2 from the germline V gene are MDHEN and SYDVKM. The CDR3 sequence is 14 residues long. V was cut by 2 bases and J by 6 bases, with 11 bases left in between.

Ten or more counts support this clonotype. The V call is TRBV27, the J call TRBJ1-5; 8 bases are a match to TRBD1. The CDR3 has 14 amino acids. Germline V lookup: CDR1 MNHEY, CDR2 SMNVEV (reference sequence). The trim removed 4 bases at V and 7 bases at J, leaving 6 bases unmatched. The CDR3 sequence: CASSSDRGGQPQHF. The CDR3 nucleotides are TGTGCCAGCAGTTCCGACAGGGGAGGACAGCCCCAGCATTTT.

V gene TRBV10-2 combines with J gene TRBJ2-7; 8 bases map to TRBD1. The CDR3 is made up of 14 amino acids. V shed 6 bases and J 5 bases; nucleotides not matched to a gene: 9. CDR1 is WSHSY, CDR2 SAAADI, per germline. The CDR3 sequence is CASRAPDRGHEQYF. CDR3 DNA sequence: TGCGCCAGCAGGGCCCCCGACAGGGGCCACGAGCAGTACTTC.

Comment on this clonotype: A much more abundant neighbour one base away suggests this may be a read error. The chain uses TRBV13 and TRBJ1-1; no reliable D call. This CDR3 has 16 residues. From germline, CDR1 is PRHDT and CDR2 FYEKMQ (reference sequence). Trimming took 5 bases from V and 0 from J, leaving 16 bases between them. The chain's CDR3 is CASSPGWGSMNTEAFF. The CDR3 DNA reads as TGTGCCAGCAGCCCAGGTTGGGGTTCCATGAACACTGAAGCTTTCTTT.

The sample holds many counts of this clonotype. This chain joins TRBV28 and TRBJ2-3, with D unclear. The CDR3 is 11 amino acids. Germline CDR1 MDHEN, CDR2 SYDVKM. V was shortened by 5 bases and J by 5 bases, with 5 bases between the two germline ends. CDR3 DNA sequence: TGTGCCAGCAGTCGGTTAGATACGCAGTATTTT. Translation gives CASSRLDTQYF.

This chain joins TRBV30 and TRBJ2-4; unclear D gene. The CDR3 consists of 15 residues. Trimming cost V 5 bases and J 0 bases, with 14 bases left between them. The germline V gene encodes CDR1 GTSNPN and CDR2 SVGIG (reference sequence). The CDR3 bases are TGTGCCTGGTCAGGTCACAAGTTAGCCAAAAACATTCAGTACTTC. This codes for CAWSGHKLAKNIQYF.

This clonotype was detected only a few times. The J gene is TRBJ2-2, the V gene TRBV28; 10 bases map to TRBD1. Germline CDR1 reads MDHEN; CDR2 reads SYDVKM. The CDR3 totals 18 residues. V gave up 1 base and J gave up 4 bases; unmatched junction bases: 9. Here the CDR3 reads CASSLSITGTGATGELFF. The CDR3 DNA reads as TGTGCCAGCAGTTTATCAATTACCGGGACAGGGGCCACCGGGGAGCTGTTTTTT.

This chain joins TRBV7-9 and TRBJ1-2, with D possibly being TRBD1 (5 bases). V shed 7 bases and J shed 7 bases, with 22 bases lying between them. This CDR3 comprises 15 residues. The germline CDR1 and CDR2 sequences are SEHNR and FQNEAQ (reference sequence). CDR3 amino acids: CASNSGVGVGVGYTF. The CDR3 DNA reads TGTGCCAGCAACAGTGGGGTAGGGGTAGGAGTTGGCTACACCTTC.

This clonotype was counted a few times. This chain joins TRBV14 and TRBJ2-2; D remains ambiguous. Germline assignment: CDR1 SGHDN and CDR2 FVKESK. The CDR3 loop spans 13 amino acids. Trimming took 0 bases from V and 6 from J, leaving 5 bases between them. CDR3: CASSQDLAGELFF. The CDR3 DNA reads TGTGCCAGCAGCCAAGATCTTGCCGGGGAGCTGTTTTTT.

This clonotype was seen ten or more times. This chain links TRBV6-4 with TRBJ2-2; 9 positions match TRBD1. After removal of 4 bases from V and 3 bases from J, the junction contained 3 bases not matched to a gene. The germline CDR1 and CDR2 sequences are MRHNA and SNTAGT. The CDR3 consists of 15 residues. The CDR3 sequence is CASSAGQGDTGELFF. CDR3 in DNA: TGTGCCAGCAGTGCGGGACAGGGAGACACCGGGGAGCTGTTTTTT.

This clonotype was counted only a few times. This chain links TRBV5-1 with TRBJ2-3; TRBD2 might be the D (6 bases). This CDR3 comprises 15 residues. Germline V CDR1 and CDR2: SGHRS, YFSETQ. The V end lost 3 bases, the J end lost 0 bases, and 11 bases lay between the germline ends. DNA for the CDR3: TGCGCCAGCAGCTCGATGGACTATAGCACAGATACGCAGTATTTT. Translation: CASSSMDYSTDTQYF.

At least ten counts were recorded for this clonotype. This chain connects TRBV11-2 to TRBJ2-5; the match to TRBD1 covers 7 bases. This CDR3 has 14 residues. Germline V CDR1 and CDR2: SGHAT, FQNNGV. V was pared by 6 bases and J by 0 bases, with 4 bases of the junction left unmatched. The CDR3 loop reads CASSSGQHQETQYF. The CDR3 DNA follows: TGTGCCAGCAGTTCGGGACAGCACCAAGAGACCCAGTACTTC.

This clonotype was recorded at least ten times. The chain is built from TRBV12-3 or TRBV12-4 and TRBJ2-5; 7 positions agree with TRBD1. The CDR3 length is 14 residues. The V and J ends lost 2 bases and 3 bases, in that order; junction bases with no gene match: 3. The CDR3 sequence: CASSLWDREETQYF. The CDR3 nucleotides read TGTGCCAGCAGTTTATGGGACAGAGAAGAGACCCAGTACTTC.

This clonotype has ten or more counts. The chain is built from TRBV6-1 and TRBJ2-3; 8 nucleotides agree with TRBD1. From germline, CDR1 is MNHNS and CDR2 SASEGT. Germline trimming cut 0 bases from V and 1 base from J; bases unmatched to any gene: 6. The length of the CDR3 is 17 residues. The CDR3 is CASSEALADRGTDTQYF. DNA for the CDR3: TGTGCCAGCAGTGAAGCGTTAGCGGACAGGGGCACAGATACGCAGTATTTT.

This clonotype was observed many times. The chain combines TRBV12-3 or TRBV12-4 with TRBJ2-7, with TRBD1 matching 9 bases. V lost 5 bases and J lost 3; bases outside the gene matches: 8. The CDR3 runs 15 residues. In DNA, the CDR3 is TGTGCCAGCAGTCCCACAGGGGGCGCGGGCTACGAGCAGTACTTC. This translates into CASSPTGGAGYEQYF.

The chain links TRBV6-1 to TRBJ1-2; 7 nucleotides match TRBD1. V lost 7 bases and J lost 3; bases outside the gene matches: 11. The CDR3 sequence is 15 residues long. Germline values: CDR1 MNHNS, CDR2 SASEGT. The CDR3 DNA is TGTGCCAGCAAACCCGACAGGGTATATGACTATGGCTACACCTTC. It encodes CASKPDRVYDYGYTF.

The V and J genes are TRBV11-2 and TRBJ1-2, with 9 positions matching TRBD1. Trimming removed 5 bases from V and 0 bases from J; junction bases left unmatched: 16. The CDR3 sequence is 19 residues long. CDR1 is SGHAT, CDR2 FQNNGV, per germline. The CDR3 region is CASSAFHPGQGPANYGYTF. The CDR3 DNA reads TGTGCCAGCAGCGCCTTTCATCCGGGACAGGGCCCAGCTAACTATGGCTACACCTTC. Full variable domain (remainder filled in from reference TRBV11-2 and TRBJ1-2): EAGVAQSPRYKIIEKRQSVAFWCNPISGHATLYWYQQILGQGPKLLIQFQNNGVVDDSQLPKDRFSAERLKGVDSTLKIQPAKLEDSAVYLCASSAFHPGQGPANYGYTFGSGTRLTVV.

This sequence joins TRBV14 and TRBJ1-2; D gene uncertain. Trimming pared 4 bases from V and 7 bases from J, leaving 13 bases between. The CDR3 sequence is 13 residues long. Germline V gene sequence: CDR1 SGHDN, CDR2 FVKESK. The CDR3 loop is CASSPRRKSGYTF. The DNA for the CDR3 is TGTGCCAGCAGCCCACGGCGTAAGAGTGGCTACACCTTC.

CDR3 sequence (DNA): TGTGCCAGCAGTGAATCGAGTCTCTGGTTAACTGAAGCTTTCTTT. Translating it yields CASSESSLWLTEAFF. The V gene is TRBV6-1, the J gene TRBJ1-1; D is undetermined. Germline V gives CDR1 MNHNS, CDR2 SASEGT. There are 15 residues in the CDR3. V was pared by 2 bases and J by 5 bases, with 15 bases between.

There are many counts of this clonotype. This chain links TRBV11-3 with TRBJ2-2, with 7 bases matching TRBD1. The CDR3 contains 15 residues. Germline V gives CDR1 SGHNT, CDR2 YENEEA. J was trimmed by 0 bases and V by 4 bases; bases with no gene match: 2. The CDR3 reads CASSWGTANTGELFF. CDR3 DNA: TGTGCCAGCAGCTGGGGGACAGCGAACACCGGGGAGCTGTTTTTT.